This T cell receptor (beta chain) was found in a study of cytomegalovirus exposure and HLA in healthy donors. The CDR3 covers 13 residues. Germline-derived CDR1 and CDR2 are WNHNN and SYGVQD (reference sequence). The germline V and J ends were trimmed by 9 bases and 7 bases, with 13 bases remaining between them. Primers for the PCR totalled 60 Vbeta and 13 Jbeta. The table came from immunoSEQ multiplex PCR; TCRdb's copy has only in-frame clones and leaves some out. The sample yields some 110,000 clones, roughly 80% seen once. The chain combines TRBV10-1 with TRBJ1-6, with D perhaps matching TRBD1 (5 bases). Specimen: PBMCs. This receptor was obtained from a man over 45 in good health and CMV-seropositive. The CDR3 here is CASSGGFNSPLHF. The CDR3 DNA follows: TGCGCCAGTTCGGGGGGGTTCAATTCACCCCTCCACTTT.